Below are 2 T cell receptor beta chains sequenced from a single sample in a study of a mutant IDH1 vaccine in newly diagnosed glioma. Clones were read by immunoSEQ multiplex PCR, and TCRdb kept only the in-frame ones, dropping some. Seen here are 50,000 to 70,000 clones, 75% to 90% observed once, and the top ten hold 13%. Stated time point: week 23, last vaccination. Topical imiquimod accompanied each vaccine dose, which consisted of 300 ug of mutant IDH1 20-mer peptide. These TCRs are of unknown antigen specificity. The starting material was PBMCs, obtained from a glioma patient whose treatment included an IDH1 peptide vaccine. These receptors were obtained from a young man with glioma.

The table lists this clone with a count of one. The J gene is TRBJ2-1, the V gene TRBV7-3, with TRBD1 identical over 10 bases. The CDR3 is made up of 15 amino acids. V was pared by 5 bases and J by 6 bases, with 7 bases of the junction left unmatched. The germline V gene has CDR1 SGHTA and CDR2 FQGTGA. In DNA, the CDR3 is TGTGCCAGCAGCGGCCGGGACAGGGGCCGCAATGAGCAGTTCTTC. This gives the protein CASSGRDRGRNEQFF.

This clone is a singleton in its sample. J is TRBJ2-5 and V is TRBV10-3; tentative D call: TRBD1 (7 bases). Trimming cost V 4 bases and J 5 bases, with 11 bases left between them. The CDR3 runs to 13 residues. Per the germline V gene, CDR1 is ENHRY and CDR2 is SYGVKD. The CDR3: CAISVRGVETQYF. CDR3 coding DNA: TGTGCCATCAGTGTCAGGGGGGTGGAGACCCAGTACTTC.